This is a list of T cell receptor beta chains from one sample in a study of cytomegalovirus exposure and HLA in healthy donors. Profiling relied on immunoSEQ multiplex PCR, and the TCRdb table lists in-frame clones only, not all of them. The data show about 110,000 clones, with under 90% seen just once and roughly 2.2% held by the top ten. Input material: PBMCs. The receptors shown here come from a woman aged 25 to 39 in good health and CMV-seronegative. Each CDR3 is given with its conserved first and last residue. Fields, in order: V gene, J gene, clone size, D gene, CDR3 length, CDR3 protein, CDR3 DNA. A D gene is named only where the DNA matches it firmly. The size field is filled for only some rows; it gives once, few, many or a size class.

TRBV10-3	TRBJ2-4	-	-	15	CAISAGHPTKNIQYF	TGTGCCATCAGTGCAGGACACCCAACCAAAAACATTCAGTACTTC
TRBV9	TRBJ2-4	-	TRBD2	16	CASSATSGISRNIQYF	TGTGCCAGCAGCGCGACTAGCGGGATTAGTAGAAACATTCAGTACTTC
TRBV27	TRBJ1-2	-	TRBD1	12	CASGTGFYGYTF	TGTGCCAGCGGGACAGGGTTCTATGGCTACACCTTC
TRBV7-3	TRBJ2-1	-	TRBD2	18	CASSLTRHAGGPGNEQFF	TGTGCCAGCAGCTTAACGAGGCATGCGGGAGGGCCCGGCAATGAGCAGTTCTTC
TRBV7-9	TRBJ2-1	few	TRBD2	15	CASGYRDYPYNEQFF	TGTGCCAGCGGATACCGGGACTACCCCTACAATGAGCAGTTCTTC
TRBV5-1	TRBJ1-6	-	-	15	CASSLSWSGESPLHF	TGCGCCAGCAGTCTATCCTGGTCGGGGGAATCACCCCTCCACTTT
TRBV2	TRBJ2-2	few	-	14	CASRLLNSPGELFF	TGTGCCAGCAGACTATTGAACTCTCCCGGGGAGCTGTTTTTT
TRBV27	TRBJ2-1	-	TRBD2	15	CASSLDIAGGNEQFF	TGTGCCAGCAGTTTAGATATAGCGGGTGGTAATGAGCAGTTCTTC
TRBV19	TRBJ2-7	-	TRBD2	15	CASSILLAGTYEQYF	TGTGCCAGTAGTATTCTATTAGCGGGGACCTACGAGCAGTACTTC
TRBV2	TRBJ1-1	-	-	12	CASPYLNTEAFF	TGTGCCAGCCCCTACCTGAACACTGAAGCTTTCTTT
TRBV6-5	TRBJ1-5	-	TRBD1	15	CASRGTGGAYQPQHF	TGTGCCAGCAGAGGGACAGGGGGCGCCTATCAGCCCCAGCATTTT
TRBV25-1	TRBJ2-2	few	TRBD2	18	CASTGGKGGRARTGELFF	TGTGCCAGCACGGGGGGTAAAGGTGGTAGGGCGCGCACCGGGGAGCTGTTTTTT
TRBV7-3	TRBJ1-1	-	-	16	CASSLKPLWRYTEAFF	TGTGCCAGCAGCTTAAAGCCCCTATGGAGGTACACTGAAGCTTTCTTT
TRBV18	TRBJ2-1	-	-	16	CASSPPVSVRHNEQFF	TGTGCCAGCTCACCACCTGTTAGCGTTCGGCACAATGAGCAGTTCTTC
TRBV7-9	TRBJ2-2	-	TRBD2	16	CASSSPLAGVSGELFF	TGTGCCAGCAGCTCCCCACTAGCGGGAGTCTCCGGGGAGCTGTTTTTT
TRBV29-1	TRBJ2-3	-	TRBD2	14	CSVGVAGVTDTQYF	TGCAGCGTTGGGGTTGCGGGAGTCACAGATACGCAGTATTTT
TRBV15	TRBJ2-1	-	TRBD2	17	CATSRDLLAGGMDEQFF	TGTGCCACCAGCAGAGATCTTCTAGCGGGAGGAATGGATGAGCAGTTCTTC
TRBV6-5	TRBJ2-3	-	TRBD2	13	CASSLREGDTQYF	TGTGCCAGCAGTCTCCGGGAGGGAGATACGCAGTATTTT
TRBV6-5	TRBJ2-2	-	-	15	CASSYRTTNTGELFF	TGTGCCAGCAGTTACCGAACAACGAACACCGGGGAGCTGTTTTTT
TRBV29-1	TRBJ2-1	-	-	12	CSVNEIEKKQFF	TGCAGCGTGAATGAGATAGAGAAGAAGCAGTTCTTC
TRBV20-1	TRBJ1-2	-	-	11	CSARGGYGYTF	TGCAGTGCCCGCGGGGGCTATGGCTACACCTTC
TRBV4-2	TRBJ1-1	-	-	11	CASEANTEAFF	TGTGCCAGCGAGGCGAACACTGAAGCTTTCTTT
TRBV28	TRBJ2-7	-	TRBD1	14	CASTQQGPSNEQYF	TGTGCCAGCACCCAACAGGGGCCCTCAAACGAGCAGTACTTC
TRBV6-5	TRBJ2-7	-	-	15	CASSQDRLGSYEQYF	TGTGCCAGCAGCCAGGACCGACTAGGGAGTTACGAGCAGTACTTC
TRBV7-6	TRBJ1-1	once	-	16	CASSLGRMGLNTEAFF	TGTGCCAGCAGCTTGGGGCGCATGGGATTGAACACTGAAGCTTTCTTT
TRBV29-1	TRBJ2-1	-	-	14	CSVGGVWSYNEQFF	TGCAGCGTTGGCGGGGTTTGGTCCTACAATGAGCAGTTCTTC
TRBV5-1	TRBJ2-1	-	TRBD2	15	CASSLTASGYNEQFF	TGCGCCAGCAGCTTGACGGCTAGCGGGTACAATGAGCAGTTCTTC
TRBV29-1	TRBJ1-4	-	-	13	CSVGSATNEKLFF	TGCAGCGTTGGGAGTGCAACTAATGAAAAACTGTTTTTT
TRBV6-5	TRBJ2-2	-	TRBD1	14	CASSRQGRTGELFF	TGTGCCAGCAGTCGACAGGGGAGGACCGGGGAGCTGTTTTTT